A single sample gave rise to the 31 T cell receptor beta chains below, sequenced in a study of siplizumab effects on memory and regulatory T cells. Using immunoSEQ multiplex PCR, the repertoire was profiled, and TCRdb retains in-frame clones only, with some absent. This repertoire shows about 46,000 clones, over 90% found once; its top ten account for roughly a sixth. Material: CD8+ T cells sorted from blood. Receptors originate from a human donor in good health.

The chain carries TRBV9 and TRBJ1-2; D is undetermined. The CDR3 consists of 13 residues. Germline V gives CDR1 SGDLS, CDR2 YYNGEE. Trimming removed 0 bases from V and 8 bases from J, with 11 bases in between. CDR3 in amino acids: CASSVEKGAGYTF. Here the CDR3 DNA reads TGTGCCAGCAGCGTAGAGAAGGGAGCCGGCTACACCTTC.

The J gene is TRBJ2-5, the V gene TRBV15; 8 nucleotides match TRBD1. CDR3 length equals 16 residues. Germline V gene sequence: CDR1 LNHNV, CDR2 YYDKDF (reference sequence). The trim removed 2 bases at V and 2 bases at J, leaving 7 bases unmatched. CDR3 coding DNA: TGTGCCACCAGCAGAACGCTCGGGACAGGTCAAGAGACCCAGTACTTC. Translation gives CATSRTLGTGQETQYF. The variable domain in full, with the rest retrieved from reference TRBV15 and TRBJ2-5, is DAMVIQNPRYQVTQFGKPVTLSCSQTLNHNVMYWYQQKSSQAPKLLFHYYDKDFNNEADTPDNFQSRRPNTSFCFLDIRSPGLGDTAMYLCATSRTLGTGQETQYFGPGTRLLVL.

The chain has TRBV20-1 and TRBJ1-2, with no clear D. V was trimmed by 6 bases and J by 7 bases, leaving 9 bases between them. This CDR3 contains 10 residues. Looked up from germline, CDR1 is DFQATT and CDR2 is SNEGSKA (reference sequence). The CDR3 is CSARRGGYTF. CDR3 nucleotide sequence: TGCAGTGCCCGCCGGGGTGGCTACACCTTC.

The chain combines TRBV10-3 with TRBJ1-5; D gene ambiguous. V dropped 2 bases and J dropped 7 bases, with 12 bases sitting between them. The germline V gene has CDR1 ENHRY and CDR2 SYGVKD. The CDR3 is made up of 14 amino acids. CDR3 protein: CAISEPTLGQPQHF. DNA of the CDR3: TGTGCCATCAGTGAGCCCACCCTCGGGCAGCCCCAGCATTTT.

The rearrangement joins TRBV30 to TRBJ2-3; TRBD1 agrees at 7 bases. V dropped 7 bases and J dropped 6; count of bases not matched to a gene: 25. Germline V gives CDR1 GTSNPN, CDR2 SVGIG (reference sequence). This CDR3 is 18 amino acids long. The CDR3 spells CAYSRGLAEGIFSDTQYF. In nucleotides, the CDR3 is TGTGCCTACTCAAGGGGGCTAGCTGAGGGGATCTTCTCCGATACGCAGTATTTT.

The rearrangement links TRBV5-4 to TRBJ1-2, with 9 nucleotides matching TRBD1. This CDR3 has 13 amino acids. The V gene end was trimmed by 4 bases and the J gene end by 11 bases; junction bases not matched to a gene: 9. Germline lookup yields CDR1 SGHNT and CDR2 YYREEE (reference sequence). CDR3 nucleotides: TGTGCCAGCAGCCCAAGGACAGGGGCCCTTTACACCTTC. Its translation is CASSPRTGALYTF.

The chain couples TRBV5-1 to TRBJ1-1; the D gene is possibly TRBD1 (6 bases). The germline V gene encodes CDR1 SGHRS and CDR2 YFSETQ. The CDR3 sequence is 11 residues long. V was pared by 9 bases and J by 10 bases, with 16 bases between. The CDR3 sequence: CATLDGGRAFF. The CDR3 region has the DNA TGCGCCACCCTGGACGGGGGGCGAGCTTTCTTT.

Written as DNA, the CDR3 is TGCGCCAGCAAACCCCCGGGACACACCGGTGGCTACACCTTC. Amino acid sequence: CASKPPGHTGGYTF. This sequence joins TRBV4-1 and TRBJ1-2, with D maybe TRBD1 (6 bases). The CDR3 is 14 residues long. Germline assignment: CDR1 MGHRA and CDR2 YSYEKL. V was pared by 7 bases and J by 7 bases, with 19 bases between.

The chain has TRBV6-5 and TRBJ2-1; D gene uncertain. Trimming stripped 5 bases from V and 6 bases from J, with 8 bases between. The CDR3 totals 12 residues. Germline CDR1 MNHEY, CDR2 SVGAGI. CDR3 sequence reads: CASSQGPNEQFF. CDR3 in DNA: TGTGCCAGCAGTCAAGGCCCCAATGAGCAGTTCTTC.

This clone appeared once. J is TRBJ1-5 and V is TRBV27; tentative D call: TRBD1 (5 bases). There are 15 residues in the CDR3. V was trimmed by 4 bases and J by 4 bases, leaving 14 bases between them. CDR1 is MNHEY, CDR2 SMNVEV, per germline (reference sequence). The CDR3 here is CASSSGGGNNQPQHF. CDR3 nucleotides: TGTGCCAGCAGTTCCGGGGGGGGAAATAATCAGCCCCAGCATTTT.

This chain joins TRBV5-4 and TRBJ1-2; tentatively, D is TRBD1 (5 bases). The CDR3 runs 14 residues. V was pared by 1 base and J by 4 bases, with 11 bases between. The germline gives CDR1 SGHNT, CDR2 YYREEE (reference sequence). CDR3 amino acids: CASSLRGDLYGYTF. The CDR3 DNA is TGTGCCAGCAGCTTGCGGGGGGATCTCTATGGCTACACCTTC.

J is TRBJ2-7 and V is TRBV5-4; D unresolved. This CDR3 region has 14 residues. Germline CDR1 and CDR2: SGHNT and YYREEE (reference sequence). The V and J ends lost 0 bases and 3 bases respectively, with 10 bases between them. The CDR3: CASSLDRPGYEQYF. CDR3 sequence (DNA): TGTGCCAGCAGCTTGGACCGCCCTGGCTACGAGCAGTACTTC.

This clone was recorded once. The chain employs TRBV5-8 and TRBJ2-2; no definite D call. This CDR3 region has 14 residues. V lost 2 bases and J lost 2, with 7 bases in between. Germline CDR1 SGHTS, CDR2 YDEGEE. CDR3 nucleotides: TGTGCCAGCAGCTTACGTGGAAACACCGGGGAGCTGTTTTTT. Encoded protein: CASSLRGNTGELFF.

A single count supports this clone. The J gene is TRBJ2-3, the V gene TRBV6-5; TRBD1 is a possible D gene (6 bases). There are 15 residues in the CDR3. Trimming cost V 2 bases and J 3 bases, with 12 bases left between them. Germline V gene data show CDR1 as MNHEY and CDR2 as SVGAGI. The CDR3 coding sequence is TGTGCCAGCAGTTACAATGGACAGTGGACAGATACGCAGTATTTT. Residues: CASSYNGQWTDTQYF.

The rearrangement joins TRBV2 to TRBJ1-2; no firm D call. The CDR3 contains 12 residues. The V and J ends lost 1 base and 8 bases respectively, with 8 bases between them. Germline CDR1 is SNHLY and CDR2 is FYNNEI. CDR3 amino acids: CASSEVARGYTF. The CDR3 coding sequence is TGTGCCAGCAGTGAAGTGGCCCGCGGCTACACCTTC.

The chain joins TRBV7-9 to TRBJ1-4, with D unresolved. Germline CDR1 SEHNR, CDR2 FQNEAQ (reference sequence). V lost 4 bases to trimming and J lost 7 bases, with 19 bases between them. The CDR3 totals 16 residues. CDR3: CASSSRTEGFLEKLFF. CDR3 bases: TGTGCCAGCAGCTCCCGTACGGAGGGATTTCTTGAAAAACTGTTTTTT.

The chain links TRBV5-6 to TRBJ2-7; a possible D gene is TRBD1 (5 bases). CDR1 is SGHDT, CDR2 YYEEEE, per germline. Trimming removed 6 bases from V and 2 bases from J, with 12 bases in between. CDR3 size: 13 residues. The DNA of the CDR3 is TGTGCCAGCAACGAAGGGGCAGCCTACGAGCAGTACTTC. Residues: CASNEGAAYEQYF.

This chain links TRBV9 with TRBJ1-2, with 7 bases that match TRBD1. The germline gives CDR1 SGDLS, CDR2 YYNGEE. After removal of 3 bases from V and 8 bases from J, the junction contained 10 bases not matched to a gene. The CDR3 consists of 14 residues. The CDR3 loop is CASSAQQGSGGYTF. As DNA, the CDR3 is TGTGCCAGCAGCGCCCAACAGGGGTCAGGAGGCTACACCTTC.

The chain recombines TRBV15 with TRBJ2-2; 8 nucleotides line up with TRBD2. The CDR3 is 18 amino acids. J was trimmed by 6 bases and V by 1 base; bases with no gene match: 13. CDR1 and CDR2 from the germline V gene are LNHNV and YYDKDF (reference sequence). The CDR3 bases are TGTGCCACCAGCAGAGGGGGTAGCGGGATAGGTCGGGCCGGGGAGCTGTTTTTT. Its translation: CATSRGGSGIGRAGELFF.

V and J are TRBV19 and TRBJ2-7; TRBD2 matches at 8 bases. Germline trimming cut 0 bases from V and 6 bases from J; bases unmatched to any gene: 13. The CDR3 totals 17 residues. Germline V gene data show CDR1 as LNHDA and CDR2 as SQIVND (reference sequence). CDR3 sequence reads: CASSIDPPAGLVGEQYF. CDR3 coding DNA: TGTGCCAGTAGTATAGACCCCCCTGCGGGACTAGTCGGCGAGCAGTACTTC.

This chain connects TRBV28 to TRBJ2-7; D might be TRBD1 (5 bases). This CDR3 has 14 residues. The germline V gene has CDR1 MDHEN and CDR2 SYDVKM. Trimming removed 6 bases from V and 2 bases from J, with 14 bases in between. The CDR3 here is CASSPRTRTYEQYF. CDR3 sequence (DNA): TGTGCCAGCAGCCCACGGACACGGACCTACGAGCAGTACTTC.

This clone showed up just a few times. The same CDR3 is also encoded by other DNA sequences in this sample. The chain has TRBV9 and TRBJ2-7, with D possibly matching TRBD1 (5 bases). The CDR3 is 15 amino acids. Trimming removed 0 bases at V and 1 base at J, with 11 bases between. From germline, CDR1 is SGDLS and CDR2 YYNGEE. CDR3 sequence: CASSVESGSSYEQYF. The CDR3 bases are TGTGCCAGCAGCGTAGAATCAGGGTCATCCTACGAGCAGTACTTC.

The chain employs TRBV28 and TRBJ2-7; D call uncertain. The V end lost 3 bases, the J end lost 4 bases, and 7 bases lay between the germline ends. The CDR3 consists of 12 residues. Germline values: CDR1 MDHEN, CDR2 SYDVKM. The CDR3 region is CASSFSIYEQYF. The CDR3 nucleotides read TGTGCCAGCAGTTTTTCAATTTACGAGCAGTACTTC. The complete variable domain, with remaining parts taken from reference TRBV28 and TRBJ2-7, reads DVKVTQSSRYLVKRTGEKVFLECVQDMDHENMFWYRQDPGLGLRLIYFSYDVKMKEKGDIPEGYSVSREKKERFSLILESASTNQTSMYLCASSFSIYEQYFGPGTRLTVT.

J is TRBJ2-5 and V is TRBV7-6; no clear D. The CDR3 length is 14 residues. The V gene lost 1 base and the J gene lost 2 bases, with 8 bases spanning the gap. Per the germline V gene, CDR1 is SGHVS and CDR2 is FNYEAQ. CDR3 region: CASSLGYLQETQYF. CDR3 bases: TGTGCCAGCAGCTTAGGCTATCTACAAGAGACCCAGTACTTC.

This clone was picked up a small number of times. The J gene is TRBJ1-5, the V gene TRBV4-1; D is ambiguous. The V end was cut by 2 bases, the J end by 3 bases, with 5 bases between. This CDR3 has 13 amino acids. CDR1 MGHRA and CDR2 YSYEKL come from the germline V gene. The CDR3 loop reads CASSQQINQPQHF. The CDR3 DNA reads TGCGCCAGCAGCCAACAAATCAATCAGCCCCAGCATTTT.

This sequence joins TRBV5-4 and TRBJ2-7; unclear D gene. Trimming removed 1 base from V and 6 bases from J, with 8 bases in between. Germline V CDR1 and CDR2: SGHNT, YYREEE (reference sequence). CDR3 length: 12 residues. CDR3 in amino acids: CASSLLGGEQYF. DNA for the CDR3: TGTGCCAGCAGCTTGTTAGGTGGCGAGCAGTACTTC.

The J gene is TRBJ2-7, the V gene TRBV27; a possible D gene is TRBD2 (6 bases). The CDR3 is 15 residues long. V shed 6 bases and J shed 4 bases, with 19 bases lying between them. Germline loops: CDR1 MNHEY, CDR2 SMNVEV (reference sequence). CDR3 sequence (DNA): TGTGCCAGCAGGGAGTTTGTCGGGAGTGGGTACGAGCAGTACTTC. Translating gives CASREFVGSGYEQYF.

J is TRBJ2-5 and V is TRBV7-9, with D possibly being TRBD2 (7 bases). Looked up from germline, CDR1 is SEHNR and CDR2 is FQNEAQ (reference sequence). Trimming stripped 0 bases from V and 1 base from J, with 21 bases between. The CDR3 loop spans 19 amino acids. The CDR3 reads CASSLAKSGTYLLQETQYF. The CDR3 DNA reads as TGTGCCAGCAGCTTAGCCAAGAGCGGGACATATCTTCTCCAAGAGACCCAGTACTTC.

The V call is TRBV15, the J call TRBJ2-6; D call uncertain. Trimming took 0 bases from V and 0 from J, leaving 3 bases between them. Germline V CDR1 and CDR2: LNHNV, YYDKDF (reference sequence). The CDR3 is 15 amino acids. CDR3 sequence reads: CATSRDNSGANVLTF. The CDR3 DNA is TGTGCCACCAGCAGAGACAACTCTGGGGCCAACGTCCTGACTTTC. Full variable domain (missing parts from reference TRBV15 and TRBJ2-6): DAMVIQNPRYQVTQFGKPVTLSCSQTLNHNVMYWYQQKSSQAPKLLFHYYDKDFNNEADTPDNFQSRRPNTSFCFLDIRSPGLGDTAMYLCATSRDNSGANVLTFGAGSRLTVL.

The chain is built from TRBV19 and TRBJ2-5, with TRBD1 matching over 9 bases. Germline V CDR1 and CDR2: LNHDA, SQIVND (reference sequence). CDR3 length: 16 residues. Trimming removed 5 bases from V and 5 bases from J; junction bases left unmatched: 12. The CDR3 nucleotides read TGTGCCAGTAGTTTCCCCGGGACAGGGTTGCACGAGACCCAGTACTTC. Translation gives CASSFPGTGLHETQYF.

This clone is classed as medium-sized (0.01 to 0.1%). This chain connects TRBV7-9 to TRBJ1-2, with 10 bases lining up with TRBD1. The CDR3 covers 14 residues. CDR1 and CDR2 (germline): SEHNR, FQNEAQ (reference sequence). The trim removed 7 bases at V and 4 bases at J, leaving 6 bases unmatched. The CDR3 DNA sequence: TGTGCCAGCAACGGGGACAGGGGTGGCTATGGCTACACCTTC. This sequence encodes CASNGDRGGYGYTF.